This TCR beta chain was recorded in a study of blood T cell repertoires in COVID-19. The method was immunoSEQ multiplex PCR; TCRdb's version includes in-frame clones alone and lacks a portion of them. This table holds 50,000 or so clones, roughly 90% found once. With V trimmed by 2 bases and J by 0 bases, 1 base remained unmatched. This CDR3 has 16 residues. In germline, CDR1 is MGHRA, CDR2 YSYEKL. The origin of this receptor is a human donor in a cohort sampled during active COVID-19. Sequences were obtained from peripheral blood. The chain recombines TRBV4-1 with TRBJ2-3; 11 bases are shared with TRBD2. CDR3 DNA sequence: TGCGCCAGCAGCCAATGGACTAGCGGGAGCACAGATACGCAGTATTTT. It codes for CASSQWTSGSTDTQYF.